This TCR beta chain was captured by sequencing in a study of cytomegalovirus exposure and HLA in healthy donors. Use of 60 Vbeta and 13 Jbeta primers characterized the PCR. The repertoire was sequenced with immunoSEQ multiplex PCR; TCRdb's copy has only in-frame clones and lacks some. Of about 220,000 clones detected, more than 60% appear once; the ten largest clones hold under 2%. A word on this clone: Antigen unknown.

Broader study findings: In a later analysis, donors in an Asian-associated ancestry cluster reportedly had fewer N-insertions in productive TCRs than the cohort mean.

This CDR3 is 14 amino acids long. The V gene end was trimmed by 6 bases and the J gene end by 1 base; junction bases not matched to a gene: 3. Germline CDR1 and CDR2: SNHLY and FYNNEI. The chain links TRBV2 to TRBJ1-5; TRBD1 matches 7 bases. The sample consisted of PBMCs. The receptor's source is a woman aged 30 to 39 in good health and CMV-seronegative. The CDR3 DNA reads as TGTGCCAGCAGGGCAGGGGGGAGCAATCAGCCCCAGCATTTT. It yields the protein CASRAGGSNQPQHF.